One sample yielded the 4 T cell receptor beta chains listed below, sequenced in a study of Graves' ophthalmopathy and Graves' hyperthyroidism. As the template, RNA transcripts were used to amplify TCR beta CDR3 regions. A first-round RT-PCR used HTBI primers, followed by a second-round multiplex PCR. TCRdb itself ran the multiplex PCR reads through MiXCR, one entry per CDR3 protein. Of approximately 330,000 distinct CDR3 sequences in the sample, around a sixth were seen once. The sequenced sample consisted of peripheral blood. The origin of the receptors is an adult man with Graves' ophthalmopathy.

The gene calls are TRBV6-4 and TRBJ1-1, with TRBD1 identical over 7 bases. Looked up from germline, CDR1 is MRHNA and CDR2 is SNTAGT. This CDR3 contains 16 residues. V lost 4 bases, J lost 5 bases, and 13 bases stayed unmatched. In DNA form, the CDR3 reads TGTGCCAGCAGTGCCTCCAACAGGGGCGAGGGTACTGAAGCTTTCTTT. It encodes CASSASNRGEGTEAFF.

At least ten counts were recorded for this clonotype. V and J are TRBV27 and TRBJ1-2; 9 nucleotides align to TRBD1. Germline trimming cut 6 bases from V and 2 bases from J; bases unmatched to any gene: 1. The germline gives CDR1 MNHEY, CDR2 SMNVEV (reference sequence). The CDR3 consists of 13 residues. CDR3 sequence: CASRGQGNYGYTF. In nucleotides, the CDR3 is TGTGCCAGCAGAGGACAGGGGAACTATGGCTACACCTTC.

This clonotype appeared many times. The gene calls are TRBV28 and TRBJ1-2; D remains ambiguous. The CDR3 has 13 amino acids. With 5 bases removed from V and 3 bases from J, the gap between germline ends came to 10 bases. CDR1 and CDR2 (germline): MDHEN, SYDVKM. CDR3 protein: CASSPAEHYGYTF. The CDR3 DNA is TGTGCCAGCAGTCCAGCGGAGCACTATGGCTACACCTTC.

There are many counts of this clonotype. The rearrangement uses TRBV27 and TRBJ1-1; 7 bases map to TRBD1. With 1 base clipped from V and 0 bases from J, the junction kept 2 bases outside the gene matches. This CDR3 comprises 15 residues. In germline, CDR1 is MNHEY, CDR2 SMNVEV (reference sequence). The CDR3 bases are TGTGCCAGCAGTTTATTGGGACAGCTGAACACTGAAGCTTTCTTT. Encoded protein: CASSLLGQLNTEAFF.